This T cell receptor beta chain was identified in a study of T-cell memory formation after mild COVID-19. TCRdb reanalysed the 5' RACE reads using MiXCR and keeps one entry per CDR3 protein. The sample has some 150,000 distinct CDR3 sequences, approximately 21% seen once. This clonotype has a handful of counts. V lost 8 bases and J 0 bases, leaving 11 bases between the germline ends. The CDR3 totals 14 residues. The sample taken for sequencing was PBMCs or a T cell subset sorted from them (not recorded which). The genes are TRBV12-3 or TRBV12-4 and TRBJ1-3; D gene uncertain. This TCR was sampled from an adult woman who had mild COVID-19 (a few samples of this study predate the infection). Cell type and time point are not known. The chain's CDR3 is CASRRMNSGNTIYF. The DNA of the CDR3 is TGTGCCAGCCGCAGGATGAACTCTGGAAACACCATATATTTT.